This T cell receptor (beta chain) was retrieved from a study of cytomegalovirus exposure and HLA in healthy donors. General observations from the study: For most subjects, TCR beta sequences were reported to predict HLA-A and HLA-B alleles with accuracy.

Germline V CDR1 and CDR2: MGHDK, SYGVNS. The CDR3 loop spans 12 amino acids. V was shortened by 4 bases and J by 7 bases, with 8 bases between the two germline ends. PCR employed 60 Vbeta and 13 Jbeta primers. Measured with immunoSEQ multiplex PCR; TCRdb has only the in-frame clones, and not every one. This table has about 150,000 clones, 75% to 85% appearing once. This clone was observed a few times. Its antigen is still unknown. The TCR sequence derives from a man over 45 in good health and CMV-seropositive. The rearrangement uses TRBV25-1 and TRBJ2-1; D gene ambiguous. The sample consisted of PBMCs. The CDR3 DNA follows: TGTGCCAGCAGTGCCCCCTTGAATGAGCAGTTCTTC. Amino acids: CASSAPLNEQFF.